These 16 T cell receptor beta chains were sequenced from one sample in a study of blood T cell repertoires in COVID-19. The repertoire was sequenced with immunoSEQ multiplex PCR; TCRdb's copy has only in-frame clones and lacks some. Here the sample spans 240,000 or so clones, about 73% being singletons. The source material was peripheral blood. The receptors were gathered from a woman of 80 years or more with acute or convalescent COVID-19.

The chain is built from TRBV6-2 or TRBV6-3 and TRBJ2-6; 14 positions match TRBD2. The CDR3 has 17 residues. The germline gives CDR1 MNHEY, CDR2 SVGEGT. The V gene end was trimmed by 5 bases and the J gene end by 4 bases; junction bases not matched to a gene: 4. CDR3 DNA sequence: TGTGCCAGCAGTCGGACTAGCGGGAGGCTCGGGGCCAACGTCCTGACTTTC. The encoded protein is CASSRTSGRLGANVLTF.

V is TRBV6-6 and J is TRBJ1-5; 9 bases align to TRBD1. Trimming cost V 6 bases and J 0 bases; bases outside gene matches: 3. The CDR3 has 15 amino acids. From germline, CDR1 is MNHNY and CDR2 SVGAGI (reference sequence). The CDR3 DNA reads as TGTGCCAGCAGGGGGACAGGGCGTAGCAATCAGCCCCAGCATTTT. Residues: CASRGTGRSNQPQHF.

This clone has a handful of counts. The chain links TRBV11-2 to TRBJ2-3, with a tentative D call TRBD1 (5 bases). Trimming removed 0 bases at V and 0 bases at J, with 10 bases between. The CDR3 is 16 residues long. Germline CDR1 SGHAT, CDR2 FQNNGV. The CDR3 region has the DNA TGTGCCAGCAGCTTAGAGGGGCAGTATAGCACAGATACGCAGTATTTT. Translation gives CASSLEGQYSTDTQYF.

CDR3 coding DNA: TGCAGTGCTAGTAGCGGGAGCTCCTACAATGAGCAGTTCTTC. This translates into CSASSGSSYNEQFF. V and J are TRBV20-1 and TRBJ2-1; TRBD2 agrees at 9 bases. V shed 3 bases, J shed 0 bases, and the junction held 0 bases outside the gene matches. CDR3 length: 14 amino acids. Looked up from germline, CDR1 is DFQATT and CDR2 is SNEGSKA (reference sequence).

The chain has TRBV4-3 and TRBJ2-7, with D perhaps matching TRBD2 (6 bases). Trimming took off 1 base at V and 0 bases at J, with 10 bases between the two ends. This CDR3 spans 15 amino acids. CDR1 and CDR2 (germline): LGHNA, YSLEER. The CDR3 spells CASSQVGGDSYEQYF. CDR3 sequence (DNA): TGCGCCAGCAGCCAAGTTGGCGGGGACTCCTACGAGCAGTACTTC.

The V and J genes are TRBV19 and TRBJ2-2; D not certain. There are 14 residues in the CDR3. V lost 4 bases to trimming and J lost 3 bases, with 9 bases between them. Germline values: CDR1 LNHDA, CDR2 SQIVND (reference sequence). The CDR3 here is CASSTRHYTGELFF. CDR3 coding DNA: TGTGCCAGTAGTACCCGACACTACACCGGGGAGCTGTTTTTT.

In its sample, this clone was seen a few times. The chain is built from TRBV2 and TRBJ2-7, with D perhaps TRBD2 (5 bases). CDR1 and CDR2 (germline): SNHLY, FYNNEI. This CDR3 contains 14 residues. Trimming removed 6 bases at V and 3 bases at J, with 15 bases between. The CDR3 region has the DNA TGTGCCAGCAGCTACACGGTAGGAGGCTACGAGCAGTACTTC. Protein: CASSYTVGGYEQYF.

The chain couples TRBV18 to TRBJ2-5, with no clear D. The germline V gene has CDR1 KGHSH and CDR2 LQKENI. Trimming took off 2 bases at V and 3 bases at J, with 10 bases between the two ends. This CDR3 comprises 14 residues. In DNA form, the CDR3 reads TGTGCCAGCTCACCATTTGAGGTGAAAGAGACCCAGTACTTC. Protein: CASSPFEVKETQYF.

The V gene is TRBV5-1, the J gene TRBJ2-7, with 7 nucleotides matching TRBD1. After removal of 2 bases from V and 5 bases from J, the junction contained 4 bases not matched to a gene. Germline values: CDR1 SGHRS, CDR2 YFSETQ. This CDR3 spans 13 amino acids. The CDR3 loop reads CASSFQGDHEQYF. The CDR3 DNA reads TGCGCCAGCAGCTTCCAGGGGGATCACGAGCAGTACTTC. Drawing the rest from reference TRBV5-1 and TRBJ2-7, the complete variable domain is KAGVTQTPRYLIKTRGQQVTLSCSPISGHRSVSWYQQTPGQGLQFLFEYFSETQRNKGNFPGRFSGRQFSNSRSEMNVSTLELGDSALYLCASSFQGDHEQYFGPGTRLTVT.

The rearrangement links TRBV4-1 to TRBJ2-7; perhaps TRBD1 as D (5 bases). The V end lost 4 bases, the J end lost 2 bases, and 12 bases lay between the germline ends. The CDR3 length is 14 residues. Germline CDR1 reads MGHRA; CDR2 reads YSYEKL. The CDR3 nucleotides are TGCGCCAGCAGCCCTGGACATCTGGCCTACGAGCAGTACTTC. As protein: CASSPGHLAYEQYF.

This clone was observed a single time. The chain's CDR3 is CASSLYAPYGYTF. The CDR3 region has the DNA TGTGCCAGCAGCCTCTACGCTCCCTATGGCTACACCTTC. The V call is TRBV12-3 or TRBV12-4, the J call TRBJ1-2; the D is unclear. CDR3 size: 13 residues. Trimming pared 6 bases from V and 4 bases from J, leaving 12 bases between.

The chain employs TRBV4-2 and TRBJ1-4; no clear D gene. This CDR3 is 15 amino acids long. Germline V gene lookup returns CDR1 LGHNA and CDR2 YNFKEQ. The V end lost 0 bases, the J end lost 4 bases, and 9 bases lay between the germline ends. CDR3 DNA: TGTGCCAGCAGCCAAGATGGAGGCGATAATGAAAAACTGTTTTTT. Protein: CASSQDGGDNEKLFF.

J is TRBJ2-7 and V is TRBV6-1; D remains unclear. CDR1 and CDR2 (germline): MNHNS, SASEGT. Trimming removed 3 bases at V and 4 bases at J, with 7 bases between. This CDR3 spans 12 amino acids. As DNA, the CDR3 is TGTGCCAGCAGTGACCAATTTTACGAGCAGTACTTC. Amino acids: CASSDQFYEQYF.

This clone has only one observation. V is TRBV6-5 and J is TRBJ2-7, with 7 bases that match TRBD1. V was clipped by 5 bases and J by 4 bases; unmatched bases: 5. Germline loops: CDR1 MNHEY, CDR2 SVGAGI. The CDR3 totals 13 residues. The CDR3 DNA reads as TGTGCCAGCAGTAGGACAGGTGTATACGAGCAGTACTTC. Encoded protein: CASSRTGVYEQYF.

The V and J genes are TRBV27 and TRBJ2-3; D gene ambiguous. This CDR3 contains 15 residues. The V gene's germline CDR1 is MNHEY and CDR2 SMNVEV (reference sequence). Trimming left V 3 bases short and J 0 bases short, with 10 bases between. CDR3 coding DNA: TGTGCCAGCAGTTTCTTTGAGGCAAGCACAGATACGCAGTATTTT. Its translation: CASSFFEASTDTQYF.

The rearrangement links TRBV6-2 or TRBV6-3 to TRBJ2-5; perhaps TRBD2 as D (5 bases). Trimming cost V 0 bases and J 4 bases, with 6 bases left between them. The V gene's germline CDR1 is MNHEY and CDR2 SVGEGT. This CDR3 comprises 13 residues. CDR3 sequence: CASSYSGRETQYF. DNA for the CDR3: TGTGCCAGCAGTTACTCTGGGAGAGAGACCCAGTACTTC.